Each of the 25 T cell receptor beta chains below was sequenced from the same sample in a study of Ad26.COV2.S vaccination and SARS-CoV-2 variants. Treatment in this sample: over 15 received Ad26.COV2.S at low or high dose, single or two shots; roughly 5 received placebo; per-sample allocation not given. Sampling occurred on day 63 after the first vaccine or placebo injection. The method was immunoSEQ multiplex PCR; TCRdb's version includes in-frame clones alone and lacks a portion of them. The repertoire includes around 270,000 clones, approximately 90% of them detected once, and roughly 3% sits in the top ten. The starting material was peripheral blood, obtained in a trial of Ad26.COV2.S vaccine versus placebo. The receptors shown here come from a person aged 18 to 65 who received the Ad26.COV2.S COVID-19 vaccine or a placebo.

V gene TRBV7-2 combines with J gene TRBJ2-3, with D possibly matching TRBD2 (6 bases). CDR1 SGHTA and CDR2 FQGNSA come from the germline V gene. Between the trimmed V and J ends, which lost 1 base and 11 bases, there was a span of 10 bases. The CDR3 is made up of 12 amino acids. For the CDR3, the DNA is TGTGCCAGCAGCTTAGAGCGGGTAGGGCAGTATTTT. Translation gives CASSLERVGQYF.

V gene TRBV7-9 combines with J gene TRBJ1-1; D not resolved. CDR1 and CDR2 from the germline V gene are SEHNR and FQNEAQ (reference sequence). The ends were cut back, 3 bases at V and 0 bases at J, with 2 bases in the middle. This CDR3 has 12 amino acids. In nucleotides, the CDR3 is TGTGCCAGCAGCTTGATGAACACTGAAGCTTTCTTT. This sequence encodes CASSLMNTEAFF.

The chain is built from TRBV7-2 and TRBJ2-3; TRBD2 is a possible D gene (5 bases). The V and J ends lost 5 bases and 7 bases respectively, with 10 bases between them. The CDR3 contains 12 residues. The V gene's germline CDR1 is SGHTA and CDR2 FQGNSA. The CDR3 coding sequence is TGTGCCAGCAGCGCCCGGGGTTATACGCAGTATTTT. This gives the protein CASSARGYTQYF.

The chain carries TRBV5-1 and TRBJ2-1, with TRBD1 identical over 10 bases. The CDR3 is made up of 15 amino acids. With 3 bases clipped from V and 1 base from J, the junction kept 1 base outside the gene matches. Germline CDR1 and CDR2: SGHRS and YFSETQ. For the CDR3, the DNA is TGCGCCAGCAGCTCGGGACAGGGGTCCTACAATGAGCAGTTCTTC. It encodes CASSSGQGSYNEQFF.

The chain carries TRBV6-2 or TRBV6-3 and TRBJ2-5; 7 bases fit TRBD1. The CDR3 consists of 15 residues. V lost 2 bases and J lost 5; bases outside the gene matches: 8. In germline, CDR1 is MNHEY, CDR2 SVGEGT. The CDR3 is CASSYPQGSGETQYF. CDR3 in DNA: TGTGCCAGCAGTTACCCACAGGGGAGTGGGGAGACCCAGTACTTC.

CDR3 sequence (DNA): TGTGCCACCAGTGAGCACGACAGCGACAAAGAGACCCAGTACTTC. It encodes CATSEHDSDKETQYF. This chain joins TRBV24-1 and TRBJ2-5; tentative D call: TRBD1 (5 bases). This CDR3 is built from 15 residues. V shed 4 bases and J shed 3 bases, with 14 bases lying between them. Germline lookup yields CDR1 KGHDR and CDR2 SFDVKD.

V usage is TRBV12-3 or TRBV12-4 and J usage is TRBJ2-3; D gene ambiguous. The CDR3 is 12 amino acids. V gave up 2 bases and J gave up 10 bases, with 10 bases separating them. CDR3 loop: CASSLLALPQYF. CDR3 bases: TGTGCCAGCAGTTTACTGGCCCTCCCGCAGTATTTT.

The CDR3 reads CSGGEATGELFF. CDR3 nucleotides: TGCAGCGGGGGGGAGGCCACCGGGGAGCTGTTTTTT. The chain recombines TRBV29-1 with TRBJ2-2; perhaps TRBD2 as D (6 bases). The CDR3 runs to 12 residues. Trimming shortened V by 7 bases and J by 4 bases, and 10 bases separated the two germline ends. Per germline, CDR1 SQVTM and CDR2 ANQGSEA.

This chain links TRBV19 with TRBJ2-4; D might be TRBD1 (5 bases). This CDR3 has 15 amino acids. The germline V gene encodes CDR1 LNHDA and CDR2 SQIVND (reference sequence). The V and J ends lost 5 bases and 3 bases respectively, with 14 bases between them. The CDR3 DNA reads TGTGCCAGTAGTCCGGACAAGAATAACAAAAACATTCAGTACTTC. Its translation: CASSPDKNNKNIQYF.

The J gene is TRBJ2-1, the V gene TRBV6-6, with 11 positions matching TRBD2. V shed 5 bases and J 3 bases; nucleotides not matched to a gene: 9. The germline V gene has CDR1 MNHNY and CDR2 SVGAGI (reference sequence). The CDR3 runs 17 residues. The chain's CDR3 is CASSHTSGLAVYNEQFF. The CDR3, as DNA: TGTGCCAGCAGTCACACATCGGGACTAGCGGTCTACAATGAGCAGTTCTTC.

DNA for the CDR3: TGTGCCAGCAGCCTCCAGTCGGGCTCCTACAATGAGCAGTTCTTC. Its protein is CASSLQSGSYNEQFF. The chain employs TRBV7-9 and TRBJ2-1; D is uncertain. Germline loops: CDR1 SEHNR, CDR2 FQNEAQ (reference sequence). V was trimmed by 5 bases and J by 0 bases, leaving 11 bases between them. The CDR3 contains 15 residues.

This clone was detected only once. This sequence joins TRBV5-8 and TRBJ2-7; 11 bases map to TRBD2. The CDR3 spans 16 residues. The V gene's germline CDR1 is SGHTS and CDR2 YDEGEE. V trimming: 0 bases; J trimming: 4 bases; junction bases outside the gene matches: 6. The CDR3 sequence is CASSLAWLAGGYEQYF. The CDR3 DNA follows: TGTGCCAGCAGCTTGGCCTGGCTAGCGGGGGGATACGAGCAGTACTTC.

The V gene is TRBV6-2 or TRBV6-3, the J gene TRBJ2-7; D unresolved. This CDR3 region has 15 residues. Germline V gene sequence: CDR1 MNHEY, CDR2 SVGEGT. Trimming took 0 bases from V and 0 from J, leaving 9 bases between them. The CDR3 reads CASSYSSASSYEQYV. The CDR3 DNA reads as TGTGCCAGCAGTTACTCGTCAGCCTCCTCCTACGAGCAGTACGTC.

The chain is built from TRBV27 and TRBJ2-7; 8 nucleotides align to TRBD1. The CDR3 spans 12 residues. CDR1 MNHEY and CDR2 SMNVEV come from the germline V gene (reference sequence). V shed 2 bases, J shed 9 bases, and the junction held 3 bases outside the gene matches. DNA for the CDR3: TGTGCCAGCAGTTTAACGACAGGGGTGCAGTACTTC. As protein: CASSLTTGVQYF.

This sequence joins TRBV30 and TRBJ1-1; no clear D. Deletions cut 3 bases from V and 6 bases from J, with 11 bases between. CDR1 is GTSNPN, CDR2 SVGIG, per germline (reference sequence). CDR3 length equals 12 residues. Here the CDR3 reads CAWSPLGSEAFF. The CDR3 DNA sequence: TGTGCCTGGAGCCCCCTAGGGTCTGAAGCTTTCTTT.

J is TRBJ1-2 and V is TRBV18, with a possible D match to TRBD1 (6 bases). The V end lost 3 bases, the J end lost 2 bases, and 10 bases lay between the germline ends. Germline values: CDR1 KGHSH, CDR2 LQKENI. This CDR3 has 14 amino acids. CDR3: CASSPAGDNYGYTF. The CDR3 nucleotides are TGTGCCAGCTCACCGGCAGGGGACAACTATGGCTACACCTTC.

This chain uses TRBV7-2 with TRBJ1-6; no clear D. The CDR3 is 15 residues long. CDR1 is SGHTA, CDR2 FQGNSA, per germline. Trimming shortened V by 6 bases and J by 2 bases, and 11 bases separated the two germline ends. The CDR3 DNA reads as TGTGCCAGCAGGCTGGAGAGGACCTATAATTCACCCCTCCACTTT. It codes for CASRLERTYNSPLHF.

This clone showed up just once. The CDR3 sequence is CASSRGPLIRETQYF. CDR3 sequence (DNA): TGTGCCAGCAGCCGGGGTCCCCTTATACGGGAGACCCAGTACTTC. The V call is TRBV6-5, the J call TRBJ2-5, with D maybe TRBD2 (5 bases). The V gene's germline CDR1 is MNHEY and CDR2 SVGAGI. V was clipped by 6 bases and J by 5 bases, with 19 bases between them. The CDR3 consists of 15 residues.

The J gene is TRBJ1-1, the V gene TRBV15; D is unclear. The V end was cut by 0 bases, the J end by 7 bases, with 6 bases between. CDR1 and CDR2 from the germline V gene are LNHNV and YYDKDF (reference sequence). The CDR3 loop spans 12 amino acids. CDR3 amino acids: CATSRDLLEAFF. The DNA of the CDR3 is TGTGCCACCAGCAGAGATCTCCTTGAAGCTTTCTTT.

The chain combines TRBV14 with TRBJ2-3; the D call may be TRBD1 or TRBD2 (5 bases each). The V end lost 4 bases, the J end lost 4 bases, and 18 bases lay between the germline ends. The CDR3 has 16 amino acids. Germline values: CDR1 SGHDN, CDR2 FVKESK. CDR3 loop: CASSLFQGVIADTQYF. The CDR3 region has the DNA TGTGCCAGCAGCCTATTTCAGGGAGTCATAGCAGATACGCAGTATTTT.

The sample holds one count of this clone. V gene TRBV9 combines with J gene TRBJ2-7; 7 bases are shared with TRBD1. From germline, CDR1 is SGDLS and CDR2 YYNGEE. There are 15 residues in the CDR3. V was pared by 0 bases and J by 5 bases, with 8 bases of the junction left unmatched. The CDR3, as DNA: TGTGCCAGCAGCGTAGGACGGATCACAGGGGACGAGCAGTACTTC. It yields the protein CASSVGRITGDEQYF.

This chain joins TRBV5-3 and TRBJ2-5; TRBD2 matches 10 bases. TRBV5-3 falls under the ORF class, with uncertain function. V lost 2 bases and J lost 1; bases outside the gene matches: 11. The length of the CDR3 is 18 residues. The CDR3 nucleotides are TGTGCCAGAAGCTTAGTCTACTCGAGCGGGAGGGCCCAAGAGACCCAGTACTTC. It specifies CARSLVYSSGRAQETQYF.

The V call is TRBV11-3, the J call TRBJ2-2; possibly TRBD1 or TRBD2 for D (5 bases each). V lost 5 bases to trimming and J lost 5 bases, with 18 bases between them. This CDR3 is built from 16 residues. Germline V gene data show CDR1 as SGHNT and CDR2 as YENEEA. CDR3 in amino acids: CASSATGITRTGELFF. The CDR3 DNA sequence: TGTGCCAGCAGCGCTACAGGAATCACTAGGACCGGGGAGCTGTTTTTT.

This clone appeared once. The chain employs TRBV28 and TRBJ1-3, with D hard to call. Germline V gene lookup returns CDR1 MDHEN and CDR2 SYDVKM. This CDR3 has 19 amino acids. V was trimmed by 1 base and J by 0 bases, leaving 19 bases between them. CDR3 bases: TGTGCCAGCAGTTTATCAGATCGGGCACCCTTTAGCTCTGGAAACACCATATATTTT. Translated, it gives CASSLSDRAPFSSGNTIYF.

V and J are TRBV5-1 and TRBJ2-1; D not resolved. Trimming took off 6 bases at V and 0 bases at J, with 13 bases between the two ends. The CDR3 loop spans 15 amino acids. Germline values: CDR1 SGHRS, CDR2 YFSETQ. The CDR3 protein is CASTQSSHSYNEQFF. In DNA, the CDR3 is TGCGCCAGCACACAGTCGTCACACTCCTACAATGAGCAGTTCTTC.